These 24 T cell receptor beta chains were sequenced from one sample in a study of identical twins. TCRdb processed the 5' RACE reads anew with MiXCR; each CDR3 protein has one entry. Of around 1.7 million distinct CDR3 sequences in the sample, around a third were seen once. Source material: cord blood. The receptors derive from a newborn girl in good health.

CDR3 nucleotide sequence: TGCAGTGCTAGCTCGTGGGATGAGCAGTTCTTC. Translated: CSASSWDEQFF. The chain is built from TRBV20-1 and TRBJ2-1; D remains ambiguous. The V end was cut by 3 bases, the J end by 8 bases, with 8 bases between. Germline V gives CDR1 DFQATT, CDR2 SNEGSKA (reference sequence). The CDR3 length is 11 residues.

This chain links TRBV7-2 with TRBJ2-7; D perhaps matches TRBD2 (5 bases). Looked up from germline, CDR1 is SGHTA and CDR2 is FQGNSA. The V end was cut by 1 base, the J end by 2 bases, with 9 bases between. CDR3 length: 14 amino acids. The CDR3 region has the DNA TGTGCCAGCAGCTTAGAGCGGTTCACCTACGAGCAGTACTTC. As protein: CASSLERFTYEQYF.

With regard to this clonotype: A junction boundary mismatches the germline segment, possibly from a read error. V and J are TRBV5-6 and TRBJ2-1; 9 nucleotides agree with TRBD1. This CDR3 has 15 amino acids. CDR1 and CDR2 from the germline V gene are SGHDT and YYEEEE. CDR3 sequence reads: CTSSHRGRKYNEQFF. CDR3 nucleotide sequence: TGTACCAGCAGCCACAGGGGGCGAAAATACAATGAGCAGTTCTTC.

The V gene is TRBV4-2, the J gene TRBJ2-4; perhaps TRBD2 as D (6 bases). CDR1 and CDR2 (germline): LGHNA, YNFKEQ. The V gene lost 0 bases and the J gene lost 12 bases, with 18 bases spanning the gap. CDR3 length: 15 residues. CDR3: CASSQDGNMLGGQYF. The CDR3, as DNA: TGTGCCAGCAGCCAAGATGGGAATATGCTCGGGGGTCAGTACTTC.

This clonotype was counted a few times. CDR3 coding DNA: TGTGCCAGCAGTTACCCCCGTGGAGGGCCGAGGGAGACCCAGTACTTC. This translates into CASSYPRGGPRETQYF. The chain links TRBV6-6 to TRBJ2-5, with D possibly matching TRBD2 (6 bases). V lost 2 bases and J 5 bases, leaving 18 bases between the germline ends. CDR3 length equals 16 residues. From germline, CDR1 is MNHNY and CDR2 SVGAGI (reference sequence).

This clonotype has more than one count but fewer than ten. J is TRBJ2-1 and V is TRBV2; 9 bases fit TRBD2. Germline CDR1 and CDR2: SNHLY and FYNNEI. V shed 2 bases and J 7 bases; nucleotides not matched to a gene: 12. The CDR3 is 17 amino acids. CDR3 amino acids: CASSESRGSGRGNEQFF. CDR3 DNA sequence: TGTGCCAGCAGTGAATCCCGAGGTAGCGGGAGAGGGAATGAGCAGTTCTTC.

The chain couples TRBV20-1 to TRBJ2-1; 15 bases map to TRBD2. Germline V gene data show CDR1 as DFQATT and CDR2 as SNEGSKA (reference sequence). CDR3 length: 14 residues. CDR3 in DNA: TGCGGTGGTTACGGGACTAGCGGGAGGCATGAGCAGTTCTTC. It codes for CGGYGTSGRHEQFF.

This clonotype came up many times. The gene calls are TRBV13 and TRBJ2-7, with 9 bases fitting TRBD1. Per the germline V gene, CDR1 is PRHDT and CDR2 is FYEKMQ (reference sequence). The CDR3 spans 16 residues. V lost 6 bases to trimming and J lost 0 bases; unmatched junction nucleotides: 9. CDR3 loop: CASRPSQGASSYEQYF. CDR3 sequence (DNA): TGTGCCAGCAGACCATCACAGGGGGCAAGCTCCTACGAGCAGTACTTC.

The sample holds a few counts of this clonotype. This chain connects TRBV28 to TRBJ2-5, with 7 bases identical to TRBD2. Germline V gene lookup returns CDR1 MDHEN and CDR2 SYDVKM. With V trimmed by 6 bases and J by 11 bases, 24 bases remained unmatched. CDR3 length: 17 residues. CDR3 sequence (DNA): TGTGCCAGCAGCCTGCTTTTGGCGGGAGCGGTTAGTTACGTGCAGTACTTC. It is translated as CASSLLLAGAVSYVQYF. The whole variable domain, filled in from reference TRBV28 and TRBJ2-5, reads DVKVTQSSRYLVKRTGEKVFLECVQDMDHENMFWYRQDPGLGLRLIYFSYDVKMKEKGDIPEGYSVSREKKERFSLILESASTNQTSMYLCASSLLLAGAVSYVQYFGPGTRLLVL.

This clonotype was counted a few times. This chain links TRBV4-1 with TRBJ1-1; no firm D call. Trimming stripped 4 bases from V and 2 bases from J, with 17 bases between. Germline V gene lookup returns CDR1 MGHRA and CDR2 YSYEKL. The CDR3 has 16 residues. The CDR3 protein is CASSRGLGFGNTEAFF. The CDR3 bases are TGCGCCAGCAGCCGAGGACTGGGGTTTGGAAACACTGAAGCTTTCTTT.

The chain combines TRBV10-3 with TRBJ1-2; the match to TRBD1 covers 8 bases. The trim removed 6 bases at V and 4 bases at J, leaving 10 bases unmatched. CDR3 length equals 15 residues. Germline lookup yields CDR1 ENHRY and CDR2 SYGVKD. The CDR3 DNA is TGTGCCATCAGCTCTGGACAGGGCCGGGGCTATGGCTACACCTTC. Its translation is CAISSGQGRGYGYTF.

The chain recombines TRBV10-3 with TRBJ1-1, with D hard to call. This CDR3 has 13 amino acids. Trimming removed 10 bases from V and 4 bases from J, with 16 bases in between. From germline, CDR1 is ENHRY and CDR2 SYGVKD. The CDR3 protein is CATTSRPGTEAFF. The CDR3 bases are TGTGCCACTACCAGTCGGCCGGGCACTGAAGCTTTCTTT.

This clonotype was seen a handful of times. The V call is TRBV13, the J call TRBJ1-1; D remains ambiguous. Germline assignment: CDR1 PRHDT and CDR2 FYEKMQ (reference sequence). The CDR3 has 14 amino acids. Trimming removed 2 bases from V and 1 base from J, with 8 bases in between. The CDR3 spells CASSLKDTNTEAFF. The CDR3 bases are TGTGCCAGCAGCTTAAAGGATACGAACACTGAAGCTTTCTTT.

J is TRBJ2-3 and V is TRBV19; D remains ambiguous. The V end was cut by 1 base, the J end by 2 bases, with 7 bases between. Germline loops: CDR1 LNHDA, CDR2 SQIVND (reference sequence). CDR3 length: 14 residues. The CDR3 sequence: CASSIGAATDTQYF. The CDR3 nucleotides are TGTGCCAGTAGTATAGGGGCGGCCACAGATACGCAGTATTTT. The full variable domain, in which reference TRBV19 and TRBJ2-3 provide the parts outside the CDR3, is DGGITQSPKYLFRKEGQNVTLSCEQNLNHDAMYWYRQDPGQGLRLIYYSQIVNDFQKGDIAEGYSVSREKKESFPLTVTSAQKNPTAFYLCASSIGAATDTQYFGPGTRLTVL.

The chain joins TRBV20-1 to TRBJ2-7; the match to TRBD1 covers 7 bases. The trim removed 5 bases at V and 0 bases at J, leaving 10 bases unmatched. The CDR3 has 15 residues. CDR1 DFQATT and CDR2 SNEGSKA come from the germline V gene (reference sequence). CDR3 sequence reads: CSAPQGLTASYEQYF. The CDR3 coding sequence is TGCAGTGCTCCACAGGGGTTAACGGCCTCCTACGAGCAGTACTTC.

As regards this clonotype: A much larger clonotype is one base distant, so this may be a read error. The rearrangement joins TRBV4-2 to TRBJ2-4; D is undetermined. The CDR3 covers 15 residues. Looked up from germline, CDR1 is LGHNA and CDR2 is YNFKEQ. CDR3 nucleotide sequence: TGTGCCAGCAGCCAAGAGTTGAGTCTCAAAAACATTCGGTACTTC. It specifies CASSQELSLKNIRYF.

This clonotype was counted only a few times. The CDR3 reads CASSNHRKGAYGYTF. For the CDR3, the DNA is TGTGCCAGCAGCAATCACAGGAAGGGTGCCTATGGCTACACCTTC. This rearrangement joins TRBV21-1 to TRBJ1-2; the DNA was not compared with TRBD1, the D call given in the table. TRBV21-1 is deemed a pseudogene. The CDR3 has 15 amino acids.

The V and J genes are TRBV7-9 and TRBJ2-1, with 7 bases lining up with TRBD2. Losses at the gene ends were 2 bases for V and 8 bases for J; bases not matched to a gene: 6. CDR1 is SEHNR and CDR2 is FQNEAQ in the germline V gene (reference sequence). This CDR3 comprises 14 residues. The CDR3 spells CASSLLAVVDEQFF. CDR3 DNA sequence: TGTGCCAGCAGCTTACTAGCGGTTGTGGATGAGCAGTTCTTC.

The chain joins TRBV5-1 to TRBJ1-2; D remains unclear. The germline gives CDR1 SGHRS, CDR2 YFSETQ. This CDR3 is 15 amino acids long. Trimming cost V 4 bases and J 4 bases, with 17 bases left between them. This CDR3 is CASSPTLTDPYGYTF. The CDR3 DNA reads TGCGCCAGCAGCCCGACTCTGACGGATCCCTATGGCTACACCTTC.

The rearrangement links TRBV2 to TRBJ1-1, with 9 bases lining up with TRBD1. This CDR3 is built from 17 residues. The V gene's germline CDR1 is SNHLY and CDR2 FYNNEI. J was trimmed by 1 base and V by 5 bases; bases with no gene match: 11. The CDR3 nucleotides are TGTGCCAGCAGTTTGGACAGGGGTCTATTAAGGAACACTGAAGCTTTCTTT. Encoded protein: CASSLDRGLLRNTEAFF.

The chain couples TRBV5-1 to TRBJ1-1; 8 bases agree with TRBD1. J lost 0 bases, V lost 4 bases, and 5 bases had no gene match. The CDR3 extends over 15 amino acids. CDR1 is SGHRS and CDR2 is YFSETQ in the germline V gene. CDR3 in amino acids: CASSKRQGLNTEAFF. The CDR3 region has the DNA TGCGCCAGCAGCAAACGACAGGGGCTGAACACTGAAGCTTTCTTT. The entire variable domain, with the rest obtained from reference TRBV5-1 and TRBJ1-1, is as follows: KAGVTQTPRYLIKTRGQQVTLSCSPISGHRSVSWYQQTPGQGLQFLFEYFSETQRNKGNFPGRFSGRQFSNSRSEMNVSTLELGDSALYLCASSKRQGLNTEAFFGQGTRLTVV.

This clonotype was detected only a few times. The chain combines TRBV28 with TRBJ2-7; possibly TRBD1 for D (6 bases). The CDR3 runs 13 residues. Trimming cost V 8 bases and J 1 base, with 12 bases left between them. The V gene's germline CDR1 is MDHEN and CDR2 SYDVKM. The CDR3 nucleotides read TGTGCCAGCGCCCGGGACACGTCCTACGAGCAGTACTTC. This gives the protein CASARDTSYEQYF.

This chain uses TRBV7-9 with TRBJ2-1; D gene unclear. The germline gives CDR1 SEHNR, CDR2 FQNEAQ (reference sequence). Trimming removed 6 bases from V and 3 bases from J, with 6 bases in between. The CDR3 consists of 12 residues. The CDR3 nucleotides read TGTGCCAGCAGGTACCACTACAATGAGCAGTTCTTC. It codes for CASRYHYNEQFF. Full variable domain (rest looked up from reference TRBV7-9 and TRBJ2-1): DTGVSQNPRHKITKRGQNVTFRCDPISEHNRLYWYRQTLGQGPEFLTYFQNEAQLEKSRLLSDRFSAERPKGSFSTLEIQRTEQGDSAMYLCASRYHYNEQFFGPGTRLTVL.

This clonotype showed up just a few times. The CDR3 is CSASRDTISQETQYF. The CDR3 DNA reads TGCAGTGCGTCCCGGGACACAATATCTCAAGAGACCCAGTACTTC. This sequence joins TRBV20-1 and TRBJ2-5, with a weak D call TRBD1 (6 bases). V lost 6 bases and J lost 2, with 19 bases in between. The germline gives CDR1 DFQATT, CDR2 SNEGSKA (reference sequence). The CDR3 spans 15 residues.